Sequencing of this TCR beta chain was carried out in a study of blood T cell repertoires in COVID-19. Study overall: The study drew acute and convalescent COVID-19 samples from the United States, Italy and Spain.

Seattle participants joined during active infection and were tracked over time. The repertoire was sequenced with immunoSEQ multiplex PCR; TCRdb's copy has only in-frame clones and lacks some. This sample has about 96,000 clones, with 80% to 90% found just once. Trimming removed 0 bases from V and 0 bases from J, with 18 bases in between. CDR1 is SGHRS and CDR2 is YFSETQ in the germline V gene. The CDR3 spans 18 residues. Sequencing was done on a sample of peripheral blood. The receptor was derived from a human donor with COVID-19, enrolled during active disease. The donor label of this sample is uncertain. The rearrangement joins TRBV5-1 to TRBJ1-1; possible D gene TRBD1, 5 bases. The chain's CDR3 is CASSLEGARPPMNTEAFF. CDR3 DNA: TGCGCCAGCAGCTTGGAAGGGGCTCGTCCCCCCATGAACACTGAAGCTTTCTTT.